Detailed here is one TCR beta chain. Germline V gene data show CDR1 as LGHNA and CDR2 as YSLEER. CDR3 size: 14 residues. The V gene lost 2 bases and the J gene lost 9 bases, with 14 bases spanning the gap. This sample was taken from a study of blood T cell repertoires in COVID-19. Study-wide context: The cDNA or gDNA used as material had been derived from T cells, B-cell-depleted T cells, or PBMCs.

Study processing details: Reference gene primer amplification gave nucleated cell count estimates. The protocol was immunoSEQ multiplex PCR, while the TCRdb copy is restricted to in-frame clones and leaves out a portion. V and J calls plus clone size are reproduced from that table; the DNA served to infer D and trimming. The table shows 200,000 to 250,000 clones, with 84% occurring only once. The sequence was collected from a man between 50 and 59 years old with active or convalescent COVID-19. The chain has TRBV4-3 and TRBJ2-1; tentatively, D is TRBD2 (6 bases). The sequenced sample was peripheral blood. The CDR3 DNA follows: TGCGCCAGCAGCCAATCCGACGGGAGCCCTGAGCAGTTCTTC. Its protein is CASSQSDGSPEQFF.